This is a list of T cell receptor beta chains from one sample in a study of cytomegalovirus exposure and HLA in healthy donors. Assay used: immunoSEQ multiplex PCR; TCRdb lists only in-frame clones, some missing. The listing records about 51,000 clones. Sequenced material: PBMCs. The receptors derive from a man aged 35 to 55 in good health and CMV-seropositive. CDR3s include the opening cysteine and the closing phenylalanine or tryptophan. Each record gives: D gene, J gene, V gene, CDR3 DNA, CDR3 protein. A D gene is named only where the DNA matches it firmly.

>-|TRBJ2-7|TRBV2
TGTGCCAGCAGCTACGCCACAGGGATCTACGAGCAGTACTTC
CASSYATGIYEQYF
>-|TRBJ1-2|TRBV6-5
TGTGCCAGCAGTTACTCGACGTTTGGGCAGGGGGGCTACACCTTC
CASSYSTFGQGGYTF
>TRBD1|TRBJ1-5|TRBV19
TGTGCCAGTAGTCCGAACCAGGGGGGATATTGGCAGCCCCAGCATTTT
CASSPNQGGYWQPQHF
>-|TRBJ1-1|TRBV2
TGTGCCAGCAGCCGGGAGGCTGAAGCTTTCTTT
CASSREAEAFF
>TRBD1|TRBJ2-1|TRBV29-1
TGCAGCGTCCGGACAGGGTATGAGCAGTTCTTC
CSVRTGYEQFF
>-|TRBJ1-2|TRBV27
TGTGCCAGCAGCTCAAAAAACTATGGCTACACCTTT
CASSSKNYGYTF
>-|TRBJ2-2|TRBV7-6
TGTGCCAGCAGCTTCGGGGGGGACAGGGCAGGGAACACCGGGGAGCTGTTTTTT
CASSFGGDRAGNTGELFF
>TRBD1|TRBJ1-2|TRBV15
TGTGCCACCAGCAGAGGACAGGGCTTAGAATATGGCTACACCTTC
CATSRGQGLEYGYTF
>TRBD2|TRBJ2-5|TRBV6-1
TGTGCCAGCAGGGGGAGGGTAGGGAGGGAGACCCAGTACTTC
CASRGRVGRETQYF
>TRBD1|TRBJ2-7|TRBV18
TGTGCCAGCCGTGTAGGGACAGCTCCCTACGAGCAGTACTTC
CASRVGTAPYEQYF
>-|TRBJ2-7|TRBV2
TGTGCCAGCAGTTTGAGGGATCATTACGAGCAGTACTTC
CASSLRDHYEQYF
>TRBD1|TRBJ1-1|TRBV27
TGTGCCAGCAGTTTATCCCGGGGACAGGTGAACACTGAAGCTTTCTTT
CASSLSRGQVNTEAFF
>-|TRBJ1-2|TRBV6-1
TGTGCCAGCAGTGGCGGGGGGGGCAACTATGGCTACACCTTC
CASSGGGGNYGYTF
>-|TRBJ2-7|TRBV6-5
TGTGCCAGCAGTACCCGTGCGGAGGGTGGCTACGAGCAGTACTTC
CASSTRAEGGYEQYF
>-|TRBJ1-2|TRBV28
TGTGCCAGCAGATTACCAGGGTACTATGGCTACACCTTC
CASRLPGYYGYTF
>TRBD1|TRBJ1-5|TRBV2
TGTGCCAGCAGGGGGACAGGGGGCCGACAGCCCCAGCATTTT
CASRGTGGRQPQHF
>TRBD2|TRBJ2-2|TRBV30
TGTGCCTGGAGTCCCGGACTAGCGGGGACCGGGGAGCTGTTTTTT
CAWSPGLAGTGELFF
>TRBD1|TRBJ1-2|TRBV6-4
TGTGCCAGCTGGGACAGGGACAATGGCTACACCTTC
CASWDRDNGYTF
>TRBD2|TRBJ2-1|TRBV6-1
TGTGCCAGCAGTGAATCGGCTAGCGGGGTTAGCTCCTACAATGAGCAGTTCTTC
CASSESASGVSSYNEQFF
>-|TRBJ1-4|TRBV6-5
TGTGCCAGCAGTTACTTCGGGGGGTCGGCTAATGAAAAACTGTTTTTT
CASSYFGGSANEKLFF
>TRBD2|TRBJ2-2|TRBV9
TGTGCCAGCAGCGTTTTTAGCGGGGACAACGCGAACACCGGGGAGCTGTTTTTT
CASSVFSGDNANTGELFF
>-|TRBJ1-2|TRBV19
TGTGCCAGTAGTATAGAACGGGGGAACTATGGCTACACCTTC
CASSIERGNYGYTF
>TRBD1|TRBJ1-5|TRBV9
TGTGCCAGCAGCGCCGGGACAGGGAAGACTCAGCCCCAGCATTTT
CASSAGTGKTQPQHF
>-|TRBJ1-1|TRBV9
TGTGCCAGCAGCGTAGTTTCCGGGAACACTGAAGCTTTCTTT
CASSVVSGNTEAFF
>TRBD2|TRBJ2-5|TRBV30
TGTGCCTGGAGTGGGGGAACGGGAGGCGGGTTAGAGACCCAGTACTTC
CAWSGGTGGGLETQYF
>TRBD2|TRBJ2-4|TRBV7-9
TGTGCCAGCAGCGGAACCGGGACTAGATGGGAAAACATTCAGTACTTC
CASSGTGTRWENIQYF
>TRBD2|TRBJ2-5|TRBV4-2
TGTGCCAGCAGCCAAGATTCCCCCTACGGGAGGGCGGGGGAGACCCAGTACTTC
CASSQDSPYGRAGETQYF
>TRBD1|TRBJ2-7|TRBV11-2
TGTGCCAGCAGCTACGACAGGGGGGTTTGGTACGAGCAGTACTTC
CASSYDRGVWYEQYF
>TRBD1|TRBJ2-7|TRBV28
TGTGCCAGCAGTCGTCGACAGGGGAGGTCCTACGAGCAGTACTTC
CASSRRQGRSYEQYF
>-|TRBJ2-1|TRBV7-9
TGTGCCAGCAGCTTATGGGGCGGAGTTAGCTCCTACAATGAGCAGTTCTTC
CASSLWGGVSSYNEQFF
>-|TRBJ1-5|TRBV9
TGTGCCAGCAGCGTATCAGACGGGGGTTATCAGCCCCAGCATTTT
CASSVSDGGYQPQHF